The text below deals with one T cell receptor beta chain. The data are from a study of blood T cell repertoires in COVID-19. Turning to the study itself: There were acute and convalescent COVID-19 samples, and they came from the United States, Italy and Spain. Sources were T cells, B-cell-depleted T cells, or PBMCs; the material itself was cDNA or gDNA.

Original analysis: For nucleated cells, counts were estimated from reference gene primer amplification. The repertoire was sequenced with immunoSEQ multiplex PCR; TCRdb's copy has only in-frame clones and lacks some. V and J calls plus clone size are reproduced from that table; the DNA served to infer D and trimming. This sample has roughly 240,000 clones, with roughly 85% found just once. The receptor was derived from a man in his fifties or sixties who had recovered from COVID-19. The sequencing input was peripheral blood.

The CDR3 bases are TGTGCCAGCAGCTCCCGGACGGACTTAACCTACGAGCAGTACTTC. Translation: CASSSRTDLTYEQYF. This chain links TRBV5-5 with TRBJ2-7, with a tentative D call TRBD2 (5 bases). Germline CDR1 SGHKS, CDR2 YYEKEE (reference sequence). The CDR3 totals 15 residues. V lost 3 bases and J 2 bases, leaving 15 bases between the germline ends. Looking up the rest from reference TRBV5-5 and TRBJ2-7 gives the full variable domain: DAGVTQSPTHLIKTRGQQVTLRCSPISGHKSVSWYQQVLGQGPQFIFQYYEKEERGRGNFPDRFSARQFPNYSSELNVNALLLGDSALYLCASSSRTDLTYEQYFGPGTRLTVT.